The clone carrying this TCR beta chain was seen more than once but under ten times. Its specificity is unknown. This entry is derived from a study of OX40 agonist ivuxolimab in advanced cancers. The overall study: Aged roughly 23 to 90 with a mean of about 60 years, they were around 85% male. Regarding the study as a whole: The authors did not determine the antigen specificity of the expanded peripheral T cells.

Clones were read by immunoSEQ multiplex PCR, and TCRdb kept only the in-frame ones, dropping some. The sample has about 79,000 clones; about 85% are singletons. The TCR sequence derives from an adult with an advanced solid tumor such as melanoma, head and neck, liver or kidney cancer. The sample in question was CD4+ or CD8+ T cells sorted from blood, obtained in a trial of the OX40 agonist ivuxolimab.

The CDR3 DNA is TGTGCCAGCAGCAAATTGAAATCCCCCCCAGCTTCCAGCTACACCTTC. Its protein product is CASSKLKSPPASSYTF. This rearrangement joins TRBV21-1 to TRBJ1-2. TRBV21-1 is shown as a pseudogene. The CDR3 is 16 amino acids.